This T cell receptor (beta chain) comes out of a study of cytomegalovirus exposure and HLA in healthy donors. Study context: When 300 to 400 donors were genotyped, roughly four fifths of them were found to fall in the Caucasian-associated ancestry cluster.

Study conclusions and caveats: Accounts indicate the classifier identified cytomegalovirus status with strong specificity and sensitivity.

This clone was seen a few times. Its antigen is unidentified. The PCR was carried out with 60 Vbeta primers and 13 Jbeta primers. The protocol was immunoSEQ multiplex PCR, while the TCRdb copy is restricted to in-frame clones and leaves out a portion. The table records around 67,000 clones, roughly 66% of them present only once. This CDR3 contains 13 residues. V lost 4 bases and J 4 bases, leaving 10 bases between the germline ends. Germline V gene sequence: CDR1 MDHEN, CDR2 SYDVKM. The sample taken for sequencing was PBMCs. The TCR was taken from a woman aged 45-65 years in good health and CMV-seronegative. V and J are TRBV28 and TRBJ1-1; unclear D gene. The CDR3 reads CASSSLEGTEAFF. The CDR3 DNA reads TGTGCCAGCAGTTCCCTAGAGGGCACTGAAGCTTTCTTT.